This T cell receptor beta chain was captured in a study of T cell responses to AZD1222 COVID-19 vaccine. The overall study: Analyses pooled second doses at about 4 or about 12 weeks.

Comment on this clone: Its specificity is not known.

General study results and limits: Among those given AZD1222, only 6 or 7 were seropositive at baseline. As reported, nearly half of all spike-specific TCRs target variant regions that are unmutated.

The CDR3 sequence is 16 residues long. Per the germline V gene, CDR1 is SGHTS and CDR2 is YDEGEE. Trimming shortened V by 4 bases and J by 3 bases, and 20 bases separated the two germline ends. This table comes from immunoSEQ multiplex PCR, and its TCRdb copy is limited to in-frame clones, with some not included. Of around 120,000 clones in the sample, about 85% were seen once. The source is an adult in good health. The gene calls are TRBV5-8 and TRBJ2-7, with D possibly being TRBD2 (6 bases). Source: peripheral blood, taken on day 0 of AZD1222 vaccination. The CDR3 nucleotides are TGTGCCAGCAGCCCAAAGCCGTCGGGGGTCGACTACGAGCAGTACTTC. Translating gives CASSPKPSGVDYEQYF.